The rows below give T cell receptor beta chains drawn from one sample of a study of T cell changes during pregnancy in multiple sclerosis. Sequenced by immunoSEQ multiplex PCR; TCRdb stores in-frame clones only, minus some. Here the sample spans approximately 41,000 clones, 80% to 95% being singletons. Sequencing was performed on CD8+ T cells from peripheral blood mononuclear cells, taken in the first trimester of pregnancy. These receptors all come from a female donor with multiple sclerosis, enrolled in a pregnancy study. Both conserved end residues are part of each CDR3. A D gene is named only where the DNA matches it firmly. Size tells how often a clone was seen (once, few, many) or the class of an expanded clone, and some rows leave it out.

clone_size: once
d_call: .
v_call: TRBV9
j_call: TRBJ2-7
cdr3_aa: CASSVAEGSYEQYF
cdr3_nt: TGTGCCAGCAGCGTAGCCGAGGGTTCCTACGAGCAGTACTTC

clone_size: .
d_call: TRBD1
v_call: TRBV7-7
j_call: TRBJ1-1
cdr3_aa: CASSLAGQGALKNTEAFF
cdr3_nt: TGTGCCAGCAGCTTAGCGGGGCAGGGGGCGCTAAAAAACACTGAAGCTTTCTTT

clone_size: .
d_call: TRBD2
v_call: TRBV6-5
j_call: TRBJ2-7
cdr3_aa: CASSYFREVGSYEQYF
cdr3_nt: TGTGCCAGCAGTTACTTCCGGGAGGTGGGGTCCTACGAGCAGTACTTC

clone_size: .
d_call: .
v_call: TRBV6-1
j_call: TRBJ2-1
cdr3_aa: CASIMTPNEQFF
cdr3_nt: TGTGCCAGCATCATGACACCGAATGAGCAGTTCTTC

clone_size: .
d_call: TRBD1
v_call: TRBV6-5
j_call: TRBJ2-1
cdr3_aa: CASSAGQASEQFF
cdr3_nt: TGTGCCAGCAGTGCCGGACAGGCAAGTGAGCAGTTCTTC

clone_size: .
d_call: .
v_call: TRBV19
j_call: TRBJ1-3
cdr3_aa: CASSKMGLSGNTIYF
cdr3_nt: TGTGCCAGTAGTAAAATGGGGCTTTCTGGAAACACCATATATTTT

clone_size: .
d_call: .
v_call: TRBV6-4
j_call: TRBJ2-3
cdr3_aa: CASSSHRDGRDTQYF
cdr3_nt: TGTGCCAGCAGTTCGCACAGGGATGGGCGGGATACGCAGTATTTT

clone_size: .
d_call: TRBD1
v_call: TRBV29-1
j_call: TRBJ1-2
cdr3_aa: CSVAQGDSNYGYTF
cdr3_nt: TGCAGCGTCGCTCAGGGGGACTCTAACTATGGCTACACCTTC

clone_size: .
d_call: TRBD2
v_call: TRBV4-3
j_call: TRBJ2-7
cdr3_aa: CASSPGLAYEQYF
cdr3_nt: TGCGCCAGCAGCCCGGGACTAGCCTACGAGCAGTACTTC

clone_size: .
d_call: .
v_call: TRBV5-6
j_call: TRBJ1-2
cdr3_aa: CASSLEQLNYGYTF
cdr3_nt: TGTGCCAGCAGCTTGGAACAGCTTAACTATGGCTACACCTTC

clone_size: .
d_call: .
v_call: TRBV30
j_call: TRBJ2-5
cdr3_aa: CAWSSVAEETQYF
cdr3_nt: TGTGCCTGGAGTTCGGTAGCGGAAGAGACCCAGTACTTC

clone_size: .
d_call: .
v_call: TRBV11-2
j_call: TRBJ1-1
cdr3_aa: CASSLKGLSTEAFF
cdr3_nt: TGTGCCAGCAGCTTGAAGGGGCTTAGCACTGAAGCTTTCTTT

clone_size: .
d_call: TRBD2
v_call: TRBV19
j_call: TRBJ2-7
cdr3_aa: CASSMSAGGPHEQYF
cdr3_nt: TGTGCCAGTAGTATGTCAGCGGGAGGGCCCCACGAGCAGTACTTC

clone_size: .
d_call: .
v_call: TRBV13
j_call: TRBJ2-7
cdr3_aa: CASSLYSQGQYF
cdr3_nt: TGTGCCAGCAGCTTATACAGCCAGGGGCAGTACTTC

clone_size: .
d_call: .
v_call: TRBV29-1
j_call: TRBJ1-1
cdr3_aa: CSVAGGLNTEAFF
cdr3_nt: TGCAGCGTCGCCGGGGGGCTTAACACTGAAGCTTTCTTT

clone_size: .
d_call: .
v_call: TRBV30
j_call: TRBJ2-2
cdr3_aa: CAWSVLQTGELFF
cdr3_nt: TGTGCCTGGAGTGTACTCCAAACCGGGGAGCTGTTTTTT

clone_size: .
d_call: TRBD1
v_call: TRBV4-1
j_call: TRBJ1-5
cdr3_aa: CASSQDQGDNQPQHF
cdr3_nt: TGCGCCAGCAGCCAAGATCAGGGGGACAATCAGCCCCAGCATTTT

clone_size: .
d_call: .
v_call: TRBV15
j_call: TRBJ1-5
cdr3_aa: CATSRAFGGSNQPQHF
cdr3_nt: TGTGCCACCAGCAGAGCCTTTGGCGGAAGCAATCAGCCCCAGCATTTT

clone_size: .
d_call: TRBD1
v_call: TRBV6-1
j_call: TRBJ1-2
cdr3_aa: CASRRQGRNGYTF
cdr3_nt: TGTGCCAGCAGGCGACAGGGGCGGAATGGCTACACCTTC

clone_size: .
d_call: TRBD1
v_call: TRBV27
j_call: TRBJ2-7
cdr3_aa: CASREVDRGYDEQYF
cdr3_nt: TGTGCCAGCAGGGAGGTTGACAGGGGATACGACGAGCAGTACTTC

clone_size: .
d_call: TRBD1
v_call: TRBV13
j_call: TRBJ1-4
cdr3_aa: CASSPDRRNEKLFF
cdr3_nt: TGTGCCAGCAGCCCGGACAGGCGAAATGAAAAACTGTTTTTT

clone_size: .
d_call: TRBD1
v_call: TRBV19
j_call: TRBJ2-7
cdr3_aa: CASSWGTGFYEQYF
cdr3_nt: TGTGCCAGTAGTTGGGGGACAGGGTTCTACGAGCAGTACTTC

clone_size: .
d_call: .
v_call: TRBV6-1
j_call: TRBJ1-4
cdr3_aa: CAGRTRLNEKLFF
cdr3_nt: TGTGCCGGAAGGACAAGACTTAATGAAAAACTGTTTTTT

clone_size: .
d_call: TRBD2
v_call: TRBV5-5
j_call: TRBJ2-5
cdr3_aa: CASSSFNSGIETQYF
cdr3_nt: TGTGCCAGCAGCTCCTTTAATAGCGGGATCGAGACCCAGTACTTC

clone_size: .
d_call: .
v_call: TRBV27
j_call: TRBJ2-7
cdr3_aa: CASSPGLSSYEQYF
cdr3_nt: TGTGCCAGCAGTCCAGGCCTAAGCTCCTACGAGCAGTACTTC

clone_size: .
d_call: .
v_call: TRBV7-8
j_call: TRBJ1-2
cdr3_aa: CASSLQGYYGYTF
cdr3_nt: TGTGCCAGCAGTCTACAGGGTTACTATGGCTACACCTTC